A single sample gave rise to the 8 T cell receptor beta chains below, sequenced in a study of cytomegalovirus exposure and HLA in healthy donors. PCR was performed using 60 Vbeta and 13 Jbeta primers. Clones were read by immunoSEQ multiplex PCR, and TCRdb kept only the in-frame ones, dropping some. The sample lists under 130,000 clones, around 85% occurring once. The sample consisted of PBMCs. All receptors come from a man younger than 40 in good health and CMV-seropositive.

This chain connects TRBV5-4 to TRBJ2-7; 10 bases map to TRBD2. V lost 4 bases and J lost 2; bases outside the gene matches: 9. CDR1 is SGHNT, CDR2 YYREEE, per germline (reference sequence). The CDR3 is made up of 16 amino acids. Here the CDR3 DNA reads TGTGCCAGCAGCGCGGGCTCTAGCGGGGGACCCTACGAGCAGTACTTC. This sequence encodes CASSAGSSGGPYEQYF.

This clone was picked up a small number of times. The chain is built from TRBV11-2 and TRBJ2-7; maybe TRBD2 (5 bases). The CDR3 runs 12 residues. The germline V gene encodes CDR1 SGHAT and CDR2 FQNNGV. V lost 0 bases and J 7 bases, leaving 7 bases between the germline ends. The CDR3 nucleotides read TGTGCCAGCAGCTTAGATTTAGCGGAGCAGTACTTC. It is translated as CASSLDLAEQYF. Combining the CDR3 with reference TRBV11-2 and TRBJ2-7 gives the whole variable domain EAGVAQSPRYKIIEKRQSVAFWCNPISGHATLYWYQQILGQGPKLLIQFQNNGVVDDSQLPKDRFSAERLKGVDSTLKIQPAKLEDSAVYLCASSLDLAEQYFGPGTRLTVT.

This clone was counted only a few times. This chain connects TRBV6-1 to TRBJ2-7, with a possible D match to TRBD1 (6 bases). The CDR3 length is 12 residues. Germline CDR1 MNHNS, CDR2 SASEGT. V lost 6 bases to trimming and J lost 3 bases, with 9 bases between them. Written as DNA, the CDR3 is TGTGCCAGCAGGGACAGCCTCTACGAGCAGTACTTC. Protein product: CASRDSLYEQYF.

The gene calls are TRBV29-1 and TRBJ2-7; 9 bases are a match to TRBD1. The CDR3 runs to 15 residues. J lost 3 bases, V lost 1 base, and 7 bases had no gene match. Germline assignment: CDR1 SQVTM and CDR2 ANQGSEA. CDR3 in amino acids: CSVEGEDRGHYEQYF. Here the CDR3 DNA reads TGCAGCGTTGAAGGGGAGGACAGGGGACACTACGAGCAGTACTTC.

The chain carries TRBV6-6 and TRBJ2-7, with 10 bases matching TRBD2. CDR1 MNHNY and CDR2 SVGAGI come from the germline V gene (reference sequence). J was trimmed by 2 bases and V by 7 bases; bases with no gene match: 5. CDR3 length: 14 residues. The CDR3 DNA reads TGTGCCAGCATTCGGACTAGCGGTCCCTACGAGCAGTACTTC. It encodes CASIRTSGPYEQYF.

CDR3 DNA sequence: TGTGCCAGCAGCCCCTCCGCCGGGGTGGAGCAGTACTTC. Protein sequence: CASSPSAGVEQYF. The V gene is TRBV4-2, the J gene TRBJ2-5; D might be TRBD2 (5 bases). CDR3 length equals 13 residues. With 4 bases removed from V and 11 bases from J, the gap between germline ends came to 17 bases. Germline V gives CDR1 LGHNA, CDR2 YNFKEQ.

This rearrangement joins TRBV2 to TRBJ2-4; no clear D. The CDR3 has 11 amino acids. CDR1 is SNHLY, CDR2 FYNNEI, per germline. Trimming left V 7 bases short and J 8 bases short, with 9 bases between. The CDR3 DNA reads as TGTGCCAGCACCGAACGGGACATTCAGTACTTC. Protein product: CASTERDIQYF. Combining the CDR3 with reference TRBV2 and TRBJ2-4 gives the whole variable domain EPEVTQTPSHQVTQMGQEVILRCVPISNHLYFYWYRQILGQKVEFLVSFYNNEISEKSEIFDDQFSVERPDGSNFTLKIRSTKLEDSAMYFCASTERDIQYFGAGTRLSVL.

The J gene is TRBJ2-7, the V gene TRBV10-3; tentatively, D is TRBD2 (6 bases). Trimming took 2 bases from V and 2 from J, leaving 7 bases between them. The germline gives CDR1 ENHRY, CDR2 SYGVKD. The CDR3 is made up of 13 amino acids. The DNA of the CDR3 is TGTGCCATCAGTGAGCGGGGGACCTACGAGCAGTACTTC. Translated, it gives CAISERGTYEQYF.